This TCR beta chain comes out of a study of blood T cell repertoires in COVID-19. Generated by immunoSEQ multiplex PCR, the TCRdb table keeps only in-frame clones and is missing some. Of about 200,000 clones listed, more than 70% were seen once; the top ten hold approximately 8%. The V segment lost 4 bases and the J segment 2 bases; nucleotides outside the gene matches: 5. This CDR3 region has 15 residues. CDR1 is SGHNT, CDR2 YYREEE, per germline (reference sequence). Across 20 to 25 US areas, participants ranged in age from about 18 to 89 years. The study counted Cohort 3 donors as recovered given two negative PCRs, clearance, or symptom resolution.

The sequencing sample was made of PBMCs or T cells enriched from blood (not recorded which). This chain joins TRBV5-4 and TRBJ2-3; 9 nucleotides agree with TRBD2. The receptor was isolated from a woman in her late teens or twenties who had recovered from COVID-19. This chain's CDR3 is CASSLGGGATDTQYF. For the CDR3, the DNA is TGTGCCAGCAGCCTGGGCGGGGGGGCCACAGATACGCAGTATTTT.